The 16 T cell receptor beta chains listed next were all sequenced from one sample in a study of control samples from healthy donors and cancer patients. Here immunoSEQ multiplex PCR was the method, and the copy in TCRdb shows in-frame clones only, minus some. The table lists 170,000 or so clones, 90% to 95% of them singletons. Input material: blood. Source of these receptors: a woman younger than 30 in good health.

The gene calls are TRBV19 and TRBJ2-3, with D maybe TRBD2 (5 bases). V dropped 3 bases and J dropped 2 bases, with 9 bases sitting between them. The CDR3 has 14 residues. CDR1 is LNHDA and CDR2 is SQIVND in the germline V gene (reference sequence). The CDR3, as DNA: TGTGCCAGTAGTATCCAGCGGATCACAGATACGCAGTATTTT. It codes for CASSIQRITDTQYF. The whole variable domain, remainder taken from reference TRBV19 and TRBJ2-3, is DGGITQSPKYLFRKEGQNVTLSCEQNLNHDAMYWYRQDPGQGLRLIYYSQIVNDFQKGDIAEGYSVSREKKESFPLTVTSAQKNPTAFYLCASSIQRITDTQYFGPGTRLTVL.

The chain employs TRBV14 and TRBJ1-2; possibly TRBD1 for D (6 bases). The germline V gene encodes CDR1 SGHDN and CDR2 FVKESK. Trimming stripped 4 bases from V and 0 bases from J, with 12 bases between. The CDR3 loop spans 15 amino acids. As DNA, the CDR3 is TGTGCCAGCAGCCTCCCGGGGGCCACTAACTATGGCTACACCTTC. It yields the protein CASSLPGATNYGYTF.

The rearrangement joins TRBV11-2 to TRBJ2-7; the D is unclear. Trimming took off 3 bases at V and 0 bases at J, with 3 bases between the two ends. From germline, CDR1 is SGHAT and CDR2 FQNNGV. This CDR3 comprises 12 residues. In DNA form, the CDR3 reads TGTGCCAGCAGCTTCCCCTCCTACGAGCAGTACTTC. Translation: CASSFPSYEQYF.

The rearrangement joins TRBV11-3 to TRBJ2-4; D call uncertain. CDR3 length: 16 amino acids. Germline V gene sequence: CDR1 SGHNT, CDR2 YENEEA. Trimming took off 0 bases at V and 0 bases at J, with 9 bases between the two ends. The DNA for the CDR3 is TGTGCCAGCAGCTTAGATTGGGCGGTAGCCAAAAACATTCAGTACTTC. Translated: CASSLDWAVAKNIQYF. Full variable domain (rest looked up from reference TRBV11-3 and TRBJ2-4): EAGVVQSPRYKIIEKKQPVAFWCNPISGHNTLYWYLQNLGQGPELLIRYENEEAVDDSQLPKDRFSAERLKGVDSTLKIQPAELGDSAVYLCASSLDWAVAKNIQYFGAGTRLSVL.

This clone was recorded once. This rearrangement joins TRBV7-9 to TRBJ2-2; possibly TRBD1 or TRBD2 for D (5 bases each). CDR1 SEHNR and CDR2 FQNEAQ come from the germline V gene (reference sequence). Trimming left V 9 bases short and J 7 bases short, with 15 bases between. The CDR3 spans 13 residues. Written as DNA, the CDR3 is TGTGCCAGTTCCCCGTGGGGGATCGGGGAGCTGTTTTTT. The encoded protein is CASSPWGIGELFF. Combining the CDR3 with reference TRBV7-9 and TRBJ2-2 gives the whole variable domain DTGVSQNPRHKITKRGQNVTFRCDPISEHNRLYWYRQTLGQGPEFLTYFQNEAQLEKSRLLSDRFSAERPKGSFSTLEIQRTEQGDSAMYLCASSPWGIGELFFGEGSRLTVL.

The chain links TRBV10-3 to TRBJ2-1; the match to TRBD2 covers 12 bases. Trimming cost V 2 bases and J 7 bases; bases outside gene matches: 9. CDR1 is ENHRY and CDR2 is SYGVKD in the germline V gene. The CDR3 totals 17 residues. The CDR3 region has the DNA TGTGCCATCAGTGAGGAGACTAGCGGGAGTTCTTGGAATGAGCAGTTCTTC. It translates to CAISEETSGSSWNEQFF.

This clone was seen only once. This chain links TRBV10-3 with TRBJ2-7, with D possibly matching TRBD1 (6 bases). Trimming stripped 4 bases from V and 4 bases from J, with 11 bases between. CDR3 size: 13 residues. CDR1 is ENHRY, CDR2 SYGVKD, per germline. For the CDR3, the DNA is TGTGCCATCAGTGGCCAGGGGATTTACGAGCAGTACTTC. The encoded protein is CAISGQGIYEQYF.

This rearrangement joins TRBV27 to TRBJ1-4; TRBD1 matches 8 bases. Germline assignment: CDR1 MNHEY and CDR2 SMNVEV (reference sequence). Trimming at V came to 5 bases and at J to 1 base, leaving 3 bases not matched to a gene. The CDR3 contains 15 residues. This chain's CDR3 is CASSGTGGTNEKLFF. CDR3 DNA: TGTGCCAGCAGTGGAACAGGGGGAACTAATGAAAAACTGTTTTTT. The full variable domain, rest sourced from reference TRBV27 and TRBJ1-4, is EAQVTQNPRYLITVTGKKLTVTCSQNMNHEYMSWYRQDPGLGLRQIYYSMNVEVTDKGDVPEGYKVSRKEKRNFPLILESPSPNQTSLYFCASSGTGGTNEKLFFGSGTQLSVL.

In nucleotides, the CDR3 is TGTGCCAGCAGTTCCCCTCACAGGGGTGGTCAGCCCCAGCATTTT. Protein sequence: CASSSPHRGGQPQHF. The chain uses TRBV6-2 or TRBV6-3 and TRBJ1-5; 7 positions agree with TRBD1. V trimming: 4 bases; J trimming: 6 bases; junction bases outside the gene matches: 9. There are 15 residues in the CDR3. From germline, CDR1 is MNHEY and CDR2 SVGEGT.

The chain carries TRBV5-1 and TRBJ2-3; 8 bases fit TRBD1. The CDR3 has 14 amino acids. V gave up 2 bases and J gave up 5 bases; unmatched junction bases: 4. Germline CDR1 and CDR2: SGHRS and YFSETQ. The CDR3 coding sequence is TGCGCCAGCAGCTTAGACAGGGGAAGAGATACGCAGTATTTT. Its protein product is CASSLDRGRDTQYF. Together with reference TRBV5-1 and TRBJ2-3, the CDR3 gives the full variable domain: KAGVTQTPRYLIKTRGQQVTLSCSPISGHRSVSWYQQTPGQGLQFLFEYFSETQRNKGNFPGRFSGRQFSNSRSEMNVSTLELGDSALYLCASSLDRGRDTQYFGPGTRLTVL.

The chain links TRBV14 to TRBJ1-1, with unresolved D. Germline CDR1 SGHDN, CDR2 FVKESK. The V and J ends lost 0 bases and 4 bases respectively, with 15 bases between them. The CDR3 is 16 amino acids. The chain's CDR3 is CASSQDTEVWVTEAFF. The CDR3, as DNA: TGTGCCAGCAGCCAAGATACTGAGGTTTGGGTCACTGAAGCTTTCTTT.

The rearrangement uses TRBV5-6 and TRBJ1-2; perhaps TRBD1 as D (5 bases). V was cut by 8 bases and J by 7 bases, with 18 bases left in between. The CDR3 sequence is 13 residues long. Germline CDR1 reads SGHDT; CDR2 reads YYEEEE. CDR3 DNA sequence: TGTGCCAGTAACACAGGATGGGGCCGTGGCTACACCTTC. It yields the protein CASNTGWGRGYTF.

The rearrangement joins TRBV28 to TRBJ1-1, with D possibly being TRBD1 (6 bases). Trimming stripped 5 bases from V and 0 bases from J, with 13 bases between. CDR1 MDHEN and CDR2 SYDVKM come from the germline V gene. The CDR3 contains 15 residues. This CDR3 reads CASSPPGQVNTEAFF. The CDR3 nucleotides read TGTGCCAGCAGTCCCCCGGGACAAGTGAACACTGAAGCTTTCTTT.

The V and J genes are TRBV5-1 and TRBJ2-1; D may match TRBD1 or TRBD2 (5 bases each). The ends were cut back, 0 bases at V and 4 bases at J, with 14 bases in the middle. Per germline, CDR1 SGHRS and CDR2 YFSETQ. CDR3 length: 16 residues. The CDR3 DNA reads as TGCGCCAGCAGCTTGGAACGGGGCGTAGGGTACAATGAGCAGTTCTTC. Translating gives CASSLERGVGYNEQFF.

The chain combines TRBV11-2 with TRBJ1-6; no clear D. The germline V and J ends were trimmed by 1 base and 6 bases, with 10 bases remaining between them. The germline CDR1 and CDR2 sequences are SGHAT and FQNNGV. The CDR3 has 15 residues. CDR3 nucleotide sequence: TGTGCCAGCAGCTTAGCGGATTTTGGTAATTCACCCCTCCACTTT. Its translation is CASSLADFGNSPLHF.

Concerning this clone: The same CDR3 can be traced to other DNA sequences in this sample. The V and J genes are TRBV19 and TRBJ2-1; TRBD2 agrees at 7 bases. The CDR3 consists of 14 residues. Germline V lookup: CDR1 LNHDA, CDR2 SQIVND (reference sequence). V trimming: 6 bases; J trimming: 1 base; junction bases outside the gene matches: 3. CDR3 bases: TGTGCCAGTAGCCCGGGGGGTTCCTACAATGAGCAGTTCTTC. Translation: CASSPGGSYNEQFF.